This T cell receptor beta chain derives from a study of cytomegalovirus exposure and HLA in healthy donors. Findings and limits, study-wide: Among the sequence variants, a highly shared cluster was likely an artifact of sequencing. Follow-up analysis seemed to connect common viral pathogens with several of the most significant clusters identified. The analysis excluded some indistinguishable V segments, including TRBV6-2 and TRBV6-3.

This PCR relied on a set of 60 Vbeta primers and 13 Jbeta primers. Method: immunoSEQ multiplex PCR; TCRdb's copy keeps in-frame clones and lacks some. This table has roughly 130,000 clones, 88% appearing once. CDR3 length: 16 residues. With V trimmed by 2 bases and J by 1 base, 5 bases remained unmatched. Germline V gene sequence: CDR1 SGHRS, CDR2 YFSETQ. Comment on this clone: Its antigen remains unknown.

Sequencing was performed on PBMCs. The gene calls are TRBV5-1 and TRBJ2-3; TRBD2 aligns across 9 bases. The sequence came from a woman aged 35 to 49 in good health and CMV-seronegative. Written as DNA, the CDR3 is TGCGCCAGCAGCTTCCTAGCGGGGTCGGGCACAGATACGCAGTATTTT. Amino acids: CASSFLAGSGTDTQYF.